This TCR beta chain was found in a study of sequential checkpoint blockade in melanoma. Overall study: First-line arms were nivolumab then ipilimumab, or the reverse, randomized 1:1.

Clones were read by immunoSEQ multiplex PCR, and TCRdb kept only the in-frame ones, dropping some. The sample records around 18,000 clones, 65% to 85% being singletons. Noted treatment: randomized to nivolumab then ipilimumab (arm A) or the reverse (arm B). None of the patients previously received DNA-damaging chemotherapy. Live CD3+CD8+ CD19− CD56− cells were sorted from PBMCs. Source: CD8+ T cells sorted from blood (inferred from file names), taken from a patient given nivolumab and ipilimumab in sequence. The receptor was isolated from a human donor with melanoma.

CDR3 DNA sequence: TGTGCCAGCAGTTACTCGAAGGCAGGTACTAATGAAAAACTGTTTTTT. This encodes CASSYSKAGTNEKLFF. The rearrangement links TRBV6-6 to TRBJ1-4; unclear D gene. CDR1 is MNHNY, CDR2 SVGAGI, per germline (reference sequence). Trimming cost V 0 bases and J 2 bases, with 10 bases left between them. This CDR3 comprises 16 residues.